These T cell receptor beta chains were read from a single sample in a study of response to subunit inactivated influenza vaccine. TCRdb re-called the RT-PCR reads through MiXCR, storing one row per CDR3 protein. The top ten hold 1.5% to 2% of the sample, which has about half a million distinct CDR3 sequences, over 25% seen once. Sample: CD4+ T cells sorted from PBMCs, taken 4 to 6 days after vaccination. The receptors shown here come from a man in his fifties who received an inactivated influenza vaccine. Each CDR3 is given with its conserved first and last residue. The D gene is left open where the match is weak. The size field is filled for only some rows; it gives once, few, many or a size class.

>TRBV5-5|-|TRBJ2-3|TRBD2|18
CASSLLSLAGGTTDTQYF
TGTGCCAGCAGCTTGTTGAGTCTAGCGGGAGGAACCACAGATACGCAGTATTTT
>TRBV2|-|TRBJ2-1|TRBD1|12
CASSKDRREQFF
TGTGCCAGCAGTAAGGACAGGCGGGAGCAGTTCTTC
>TRBV7-2|few|TRBJ2-5|-|13
CASSYQRGETQYF
TGTGCCAGCAGCTATCAACGGGGGGAGACCCAGTACTTC
>TRBV4-2|many|TRBJ2-3|TRBD2|17
CASSQDTLAGGQDTQYF
TGTGCCAGCAGCCAAGACACCCTAGCGGGAGGGCAAGATACGCAGTATTTT
>TRBV5-1|-|TRBJ2-2|TRBD2|16
CASSSTLAGGPRELFF
TGCGCCAGCAGCTCCACACTAGCGGGAGGCCCCCGGGAGCTGTTTTTT
>TRBV28|-|TRBJ2-1|TRBD2|14
CASSAGGVYNEQFF
TGTGCCAGCAGCGCGGGGGGGGTGTACAATGAGCAGTTCTTC
>TRBV20-1|-|TRBJ2-1|TRBD2|16
CSASIGGGGSYNEQFF
TGCAGTGCTAGTATTGGCGGCGGGGGCTCCTACAATGAGCAGTTCTTC
>TRBV29-1|-|TRBJ2-3|TRBD2|15
CSVGSIAGRTDTQYF
TGCAGCGTGGGATCGATAGCGGGACGAACAGATACGCAGTATTTT
>TRBV11-3|-|TRBJ2-7|-|12
CASSLDGLEQYF
TGTGCCAGCAGCTTAGATGGGCTCGAGCAGTACTTC
>TRBV14|-|TRBJ2-5|TRBD2|16
CASSPLAGGNQETQYF
TGTGCCAGCAGCCCTCTAGCGGGAGGGAATCAAGAGACCCAGTACTTC
>TRBV11-2|-|TRBJ2-3|-|12
CASSPTLDTQYF
TGTGCCAGCAGCCCGACGTTGGATACGCAGTATTTT
>TRBV7-2|few|TRBJ1-5|-|15
CASSLGAGREQPQHF
TGTGCCAGCAGCTTAGGGGCAGGGAGAGAGCAGCCCCAGCATTTT
>TRBV28|-|TRBJ2-7|TRBD1|15
CASSSSGTGLYEQYF
TGTGCCAGCAGTTCTTCTGGGACAGGGCTCTACGAGCAGTACTTC
>TRBV7-9|few|TRBJ1-2|-|12
CASSLVGSGYTF
TGTGCCAGCAGCTTGGTGGGAAGCGGCTACACCTTC
>TRBV5-1|-|TRBJ2-7|TRBD1|14
CASKNRTGVSEQYF
TGCGCCAGCAAGAATAGGACAGGTGTCTCCGAGCAGTACTTC
>TRBV25-1|-|TRBJ1-2|TRBD1|15
CASRGDRDGNYGYTF
TGTGCCAGCAGGGGGGACAGGGATGGGAACTATGGCTACACCTTC
>TRBV20-1|few|TRBJ2-1|TRBD1|14
CSATGQGDYNEQFF
TGCAGTGCAACGGGACAGGGGGACTACAATGAGCAGTTCTTC
>TRBV13|-|TRBJ2-1|-|14
CASSRRAIYNEQFF
TGTGCCAGCAGCCGGAGGGCCATCTACAATGAGCAGTTCTTC
>TRBV11-2|-|TRBJ2-7|-|13
CASSLGRPYEQYF
TGTGCCAGCAGCTTAGGGAGACCCTACGAGCAGTACTTC
>TRBV6-5|few|TRBJ2-7|-|16
CASSYSGPPLGYEQYF
TGTGCCAGCAGTTACTCCGGCCCCCCCCTGGGCTACGAGCAGTACTTC
>TRBV7-2|-|TRBJ1-1|-|15
CASSSRLWGNTEAFF
TGTGCCAGCAGCTCCCGCCTATGGGGGAACACTGAAGCTTTCTTT
>TRBV7-8|-|TRBJ1-4|-|15
CASSLLRDRPEKLFF
TGTGCCAGCAGCTTGCTCCGGGACCGACCTGAAAAACTGTTTTTT
>TRBV7-9|few|TRBJ2-7|TRBD1|13
CASSRTGPYEQYF
TGTGCCAGCAGCCGGACAGGTCCCTACGAGCAGTACTTC
>TRBV25-1|-|TRBJ1-2|TRBD1|16
CASSATRTGNKYGYTF
TGTGCCAGCAGTGCCACACGGACAGGGAACAAATATGGCTACACCTTC
>TRBV20-1|few|TRBJ1-6|TRBD1|16
CSARPGQGAMSSPLHF
TGCAGTGCTAGACCGGGACAGGGGGCGATGAGTTCACCCCTCCACTTT
>TRBV7-2|few|TRBJ1-2|TRBD1|16
CASSLSRQGIDYGYTF
TGTGCCAGCAGCTTATCTCGACAGGGGATAGACTATGGCTACACCTTC
>TRBV20-1|-|TRBJ2-2|-|17
CSANIPGRWGRFGELFF
TGCAGTGCTAATATACCGGGCCGATGGGGACGATTCGGGGAGCTGTTTTTT
>TRBV5-1|few|TRBJ1-2|TRBD1|13
CASRMQGDYGYTF
TGCGCCAGCAGAATGCAGGGGGACTATGGCTACACCTTC
>TRBV3-1|few|TRBJ2-1|-|15
CASSSYAGRWDEQFF
TGTGCCAGCAGTTCCTACGCGGGGCGGTGGGATGAGCAGTTCTTC
>TRBV7-2|-|TRBJ1-1|-|13
CASSRRRITEAFF
TGTGCCAGCAGCCGTAGACGGATTACTGAAGCTTTCTTT
>TRBV10-3|-|TRBJ1-5|-|15
CAIDRDGYSNQPQHF
TGTGCCATAGACCGGGACGGATATAGCAATCAGCCCCAGCATTTT
>TRBV27|-|TRBJ2-5|TRBD2|17
CASSLEGGTSGGETQYF
TGTGCCAGCAGTTTAGAAGGGGGGACTAGCGGGGGAGAGACCCAGTACTTC
>TRBV5-1|few|TRBJ1-4|TRBD1|16
CASSKGTGGTNEKLFF
TGCGCCAGCAGCAAAGGGACAGGGGGAACTAATGAAAAACTGTTTTTT
>TRBV10-3|few|TRBJ2-7|TRBD2|15
CAISVLAAPPDEQYF
TGTGCCATCAGCGTACTAGCGGCCCCCCCCGACGAGCAGTACTTC
>TRBV24-1|-|TRBJ2-7|TRBD1|16
CATSEGGTGGLYEQYF
TGTGCCACCAGTGAAGGCGGGACAGGGGGTCTCTACGAGCAGTACTTC
>TRBV30|-|TRBJ2-2|-|14
CAGGRYSNTGELFF
TGTGCCGGAGGTCGGTACTCGAACACCGGGGAGCTGTTTTTT
>TRBV7-9|few|TRBJ1-1|-|14
CASSPMTVNTEAFF
TGTGCCAGCAGCCCAATGACGGTGAACACTGAAGCTTTCTTT
>TRBV7-9|few|TRBJ2-1|TRBD1|16
CASSLAGFGTVAEQFF
TGTGCCAGCAGCTTAGCCGGTTTTGGGACAGTTGCTGAGCAGTTCTTC
>TRBV15|-|TRBJ2-1|-|17
CATSGPDRRSSYNEQFF
TGTGCCACCAGCGGACCCGATCGGCGGAGCTCCTACAATGAGCAGTTCTTC
>TRBV12-3/TRBV12-4|many|TRBJ1-2|-|13
CASSLTRVKGYTF
TGTGCCAGCAGTTTGACCAGGGTGAAGGGCTACACCTTC
>TRBV7-2|-|TRBJ2-7|-|16
CASSLQGSIPLYEQYF
TGTGCCAGCAGCTTACAGGGCTCCATCCCCCTCTACGAGCAGTACTTC
>TRBV10-3|-|TRBJ2-3|TRBD2|17
CAISESFPAGVGDTQYF
TGTGCCATCAGTGAGTCCTTTCCAGCGGGAGTAGGAGATACGCAGTATTTT
>TRBV5-1|-|TRBJ2-1|TRBD2|17
CASSPSTRGDSYNEQFF
TGCGCCAGCAGCCCCTCAACGCGGGGGGACTCCTACAATGAGCAGTTCTTC
>TRBV20-1|-|TRBJ2-1|-|12
CSASPPERYLFF
TGCAGTGCTAGCCCCCCCGAGCGTTACCTGTTCTTC
>TRBV7-3|-|TRBJ2-1|TRBD2|18
CVSSFPILPGAGGFEQFF
TGTGTCAGCAGCTTCCCGATCCTTCCAGGGGCGGGAGGATTTGAGCAGTTCTTC
>TRBV18|-|TRBJ2-5|-|16
CASSQGTGNEKETQYF
TGTGCCAGCTCACAAGGGACGGGGAACGAAAAAGAGACCCAGTACTTC